The 21 T cell receptor beta chains reported below all come from one sample, sequenced in a study of T-cell reconstitution after alpha-beta-depleted transplantation in children. Regarding the study as a whole: T-cell numbers and diversity, one year after transplant, stemmed largely from T cells that were newly produced.

The TCRbeta library incorporated unique molecular identifiers. TCRdb reanalysed the PCR reads using MiXCR and keeps one entry per CDR3 protein. The sample has about 300,000 distinct CDR3 sequences; over 7% are singletons. No antigens are known for them. This specimen was peripheral blood, taken 360 days after TCRalphabeta/CD19-depleted stem cell transplant. The receptors shown here come from a female patient under 10 years old who had a stem cell transplant for Fanconi anemia, so the T cells may come from the graft donor.

V is TRBV6-1 and J is TRBJ1-5, with 10 bases matching TRBD1. The CDR3 runs to 15 residues. Germline V gene lookup returns CDR1 MNHNS and CDR2 SASEGT. V gave up 5 bases and J gave up 6 bases; unmatched junction bases: 7. The CDR3 spells CASSKTTGGLQPQHF. The CDR3 DNA follows: TGTGCCAGCAGTAAGACGACAGGGGGCCTTCAGCCCCAGCATTTT.

With regard to this clonotype: With a much larger clone just one base away, this may be a read error. V usage is TRBV25-1 and J usage is TRBJ2-3, with 7 bases matching TRBD1. The length of the CDR3 is 12 residues. The germline V gene has CDR1 MGHDK and CDR2 SYGVNS. The CDR3 nucleotides are TGTGCCAGCAGTAAGGGGACAGATATGCAGTATTTT. This sequence encodes CASSKGTDMQYF.

At least ten counts were recorded for this clonotype. V gene TRBV12-3 or TRBV12-4 combines with J gene TRBJ2-7; 12 bases match TRBD2. This CDR3 contains 15 residues. V lost 6 bases, J lost 3 bases, and 6 bases stayed unmatched. The CDR3 DNA is TGTGCCAGCAGGCCTAGCGGGAGGGCCTTCTACGAGCAGTACTTC. It translates to CASRPSGRAFYEQYF.

This clonotype was seen at least ten times. J is TRBJ2-5 and V is TRBV5-1; D is undetermined. The germline gives CDR1 SGHRS, CDR2 YFSETQ. The CDR3 totals 13 residues. The ends were cut back, 0 bases at V and 4 bases at J, with 7 bases in the middle. The CDR3 DNA sequence: TGCGCCAGCAGCTTGGGTGTCGGAGAGACCCAGTACTTC. The encoded protein is CASSLGVGETQYF. The entire variable domain, with the rest obtained from reference TRBV5-1 and TRBJ2-5, is as follows: KAGVTQTPRYLIKTRGQQVTLSCSPISGHRSVSWYQQTPGQGLQFLFEYFSETQRNKGNFPGRFSGRQFSNSRSEMNVSTLELGDSALYLCASSLGVGETQYFGPGTRLLVL.

This clonotype came up a few times. This chain uses TRBV11-2 with TRBJ1-1; D call uncertain. Trimming stripped 3 bases from V and 1 base from J, with 15 bases between. Germline V lookup: CDR1 SGHAT, CDR2 FQNNGV. The CDR3 length is 16 residues. The CDR3 DNA is TGTGCCAGCAGCTTCTTGGCGGGCAGGACGAACACTGAAGCTTTCTTT. This codes for CASSFLAGRTNTEAFF.

This clonotype was observed at least ten times. V usage is TRBV15 and J usage is TRBJ2-1; 13 positions agree with TRBD2. J gave up 4 bases and V 5 bases, and 2 bases lay outside the gene matches. Germline CDR1 LNHNV, CDR2 YYDKDF (reference sequence). The CDR3 loop spans 15 amino acids. CDR3 DNA: TGTGCCACCAGCCCGACTAGCGGGAGGTACAATGAGCAGTTCTTC. Translating it yields CATSPTSGRYNEQFF.

This clonotype was observed many times. The chain carries TRBV11-2 and TRBJ2-3; 8 bases map to TRBD2. Germline CDR1 SGHAT, CDR2 FQNNGV. The CDR3 sequence is 16 residues long. Trimming at V came to 2 bases and at J to 2 bases, leaving 6 bases not matched to a gene. CDR3: CASSLRRGGLTDTQYF. The CDR3 DNA sequence: TGTGCCAGCAGCTTACGTCGCGGGGGGCTCACAGATACGCAGTATTTT.

The table lists this clonotype with many counts. This chain links TRBV27 with TRBJ2-7; no reliable D call. This CDR3 has 13 residues. Germline V gives CDR1 MNHEY, CDR2 SMNVEV (reference sequence). V lost 4 bases and J 4 bases, leaving 11 bases between the germline ends. The CDR3 nucleotides are TGTGCCAGCAGTTATAAGGGTCGATACGAGCAGTACTTC. It specifies CASSYKGRYEQYF.

The table lists this clonotype with many counts. The chain combines TRBV5-1 with TRBJ2-3; TRBD2 matches 12 bases. J was trimmed by 4 bases and V by 0 bases; bases with no gene match: 3. The CDR3 is 16 residues long. Germline loops: CDR1 SGHRS, CDR2 YFSETQ. CDR3 in DNA: TGCGCCAGCAGCTTGGATCTAGCGGGAGGGCCAGATACGCAGTATTTT. Its translation: CASSLDLAGGPDTQYF.

There are many counts of this clonotype. This sequence joins TRBV9 and TRBJ1-2; 9 positions match TRBD1. V shed 2 bases and J 5 bases; nucleotides not matched to a gene: 7. CDR1 and CDR2 from the germline V gene are SGDLS and YYNGEE. The CDR3 is made up of 15 amino acids. The CDR3 loop reads CASSVDRGGWYGYTF. The DNA of the CDR3 is TGTGCCAGCAGCGTCGACAGGGGGGGCTGGTATGGCTACACCTTC.

This clonotype was detected ten times or more. The chain links TRBV5-1 to TRBJ2-1, with D unresolved. CDR3 length: 16 residues. From germline, CDR1 is SGHRS and CDR2 YFSETQ. V dropped 0 bases and J dropped 2 bases, with 12 bases sitting between them. The CDR3 region is CASSLGVAGPYNEQFF. In DNA, the CDR3 is TGCGCCAGCAGCTTGGGTGTAGCTGGCCCCTACAATGAGCAGTTCTTC. The full variable domain, its missing parts supplied by reference TRBV5-1 and TRBJ2-1, is KAGVTQTPRYLIKTRGQQVTLSCSPISGHRSVSWYQQTPGQGLQFLFEYFSETQRNKGNFPGRFSGRQFSNSRSEMNVSTLELGDSALYLCASSLGVAGPYNEQFFGPGTRLTVL.

This clonotype was observed many times. The chain has TRBV20-1 and TRBJ1-2, with TRBD1 identical over 7 bases. The CDR3 consists of 12 residues. Germline-derived CDR1 and CDR2 are DFQATT and SNEGSKA (reference sequence). V was pared by 3 bases and J by 7 bases, with 5 bases of the junction left unmatched. CDR3 sequence (DNA): TGCAGTGCTAGTAAGGGGGCTGGTGGCTACACCTTC. Its protein product is CSASKGAGGYTF.

This clonotype showed up just a few times. The chain has TRBV3-1 and TRBJ2-7; 9 positions match TRBD1. J lost 3 bases, V lost 4 bases, and 10 bases had no gene match. The length of the CDR3 is 16 residues. The germline V gene encodes CDR1 LGHDT and CDR2 YNNKEL (reference sequence). The chain's CDR3 is CASSPGQGWVDYEQYF. For the CDR3, the DNA is TGTGCCAGCAGCCCCGGACAGGGGTGGGTGGACTACGAGCAGTACTTC.

The chain is built from TRBV7-6 and TRBJ2-3, with 13 bases fitting TRBD2. Germline V gene lookup returns CDR1 SGHVS and CDR2 FNYEAQ. The CDR3 sequence is 15 residues long. V was pared by 4 bases and J by 5 bases, with 3 bases of the junction left unmatched. The CDR3 protein is CASSWTSGSRDTQYF. The DNA for the CDR3 is TGTGCCAGCAGCTGGACTAGCGGGAGTCGAGATACGCAGTATTTT.

The table lists this clonotype with many counts. The V call is TRBV6-4, the J call TRBJ2-5; 7 bases align to TRBD1. V lost 3 bases, J lost 7 bases, and 11 bases stayed unmatched. CDR3 length equals 15 residues. Germline V gene sequence: CDR1 MRHNA, CDR2 SNTAGT. The CDR3 protein is CASSEEGGRVGTQYF. The CDR3 DNA follows: TGTGCCAGCAGTGAAGAAGGGGGCAGAGTCGGGACCCAGTACTTC.

This clonotype was observed at least ten times. J is TRBJ1-5 and V is TRBV6-1; weak D call: TRBD1 (5 bases). The CDR3 contains 13 residues. Per the germline V gene, CDR1 is MNHNS and CDR2 is SASEGT. Trimming cost V 8 bases and J 4 bases, with 12 bases left between them. CDR3 coding DNA: TGTGCCAGCGAGGGGACCGAGAATCAGCCCCAGCATTTT. Translated, it gives CASEGTENQPQHF.

To note about this clonotype: A read error may be the cause here, since a much bigger clone is one base away. This is likely a read error, given that the CDR3 carries no conserved phenylalanine or tryptophan at its end. This chain links TRBV5-1 with TRBJ2-3; unclear D gene. The CDR3 is 14 amino acids. In germline, CDR1 is SGHRS, CDR2 YFSETQ. V lost 1 base, J lost 1 base, and 7 bases lay in between. The CDR3 DNA sequence: TGCGCCAGCAGCTTGTCCCCCGGCACAGATACGCAGTATTTG. Amino acid sequence: CASSLSPGTDTQYL.

This clonotype was detected many times. CDR3 sequence: CASSFTGQSEAFF. The CDR3, as DNA: TGTGCCAGCAGCTTTACGGGACAGTCTGAAGCTTTCTTT. This chain uses TRBV7-9 with TRBJ1-1; 7 nucleotides match TRBD1. Per germline, CDR1 SEHNR and CDR2 FQNEAQ (reference sequence). The CDR3 loop spans 13 amino acids. The trim removed 3 bases at V and 6 bases at J, leaving 4 bases unmatched.

This clonotype has at least ten counts. CDR3 in DNA: TGTGCCAGTAGTAGAGGGACCGATTACTACAATGAGCAGTTCTTC. It codes for CASSRGTDYYNEQFF. The genes are TRBV19 and TRBJ2-1, with D possibly called TRBD1 or TRBD2 (5 bases each). The germline gives CDR1 LNHDA, CDR2 SQIVND (reference sequence). The CDR3 totals 15 residues. The V gene lost 4 bases and the J gene lost 3 bases, with 13 bases spanning the gap.

This clonotype came up many times. This chain uses TRBV7-2 with TRBJ2-1, with D perhaps assigned TRBD1 or TRBD2 (5 bases each). Trimming cost V 7 bases and J 9 bases, with 19 bases left between them. Germline values: CDR1 SGHTA, CDR2 FQGNSA. CDR3 length equals 14 residues. The CDR3 here is CASTYGPPGREQFF. CDR3 sequence (DNA): TGTGCCAGCACCTACGGTCCGCCGGGACGTGAGCAGTTCTTC.

This clonotype was picked up a small number of times. V and J are TRBV9 and TRBJ2-3, with D possibly matching TRBD1 (6 bases). Between the trimmed V and J ends, which lost 3 bases and 8 bases, there was a span of 13 bases. Per germline, CDR1 SGDLS and CDR2 YYNGEE. The CDR3 is 13 amino acids. Here the CDR3 DNA reads TGTGCCAGCAGCGAGGACAGAGGGGGTACGCAGTATTTT. Its protein is CASSEDRGGTQYF.